Listed here is a single TCR beta chain. Sequencing of TCR beta, carried out with a high-throughput approach, was applied to CD8+ and CD4+ T cells from the blood. It was negative isolation that provided the CD8+ and CD4+ T cells, whereas TEMRA cells were enriched by FACS. V lost 2 bases, J lost 3 bases, and 10 bases lay in between. This CDR3 has 15 residues. CDR1 is LGHNA, CDR2 YNFKEQ, per germline. This entry comes from a study of CD8 T cells in Susac syndrome. Reverse transcription of about 0.45 to 1 ug RNA was performed with random hexamers. Using its own MiXCR run on the immunoSEQ multiplex PCR reads, TCRdb lists one record per CDR3 protein. The data hold 210,000 or so distinct CDR3 sequences, with about 94% observed a single time.

The clonotype was recovered from a human donor with Susac syndrome. Sequenced input: CD4+ T cells from PBMCs. The J gene is TRBJ1-4, the V gene TRBV4-2; D might be TRBD1 (6 bases). CDR3 region: CASSQTGAPNEKLFF. CDR3 nucleotides: TGTGCCAGCAGCCAAACGGGGGCCCCTAATGAAAAACTGTTTTTT.